The clone carrying this T cell receptor (beta chain) was detected only a few times. No antigen is known for it. The donors, healthy Caucasians from Russia, were aged about 6 to 90. CDR3 length equals 13 residues. The germline V gene encodes CDR1 SEHNR and CDR2 FQNEAQ (reference sequence). V gave up 4 bases and J gave up 6 bases, with 12 bases separating them. These data belong to a study of blood T cells in healthy people across ages. Study outcomes and limitations: Aged donors had fewer naive CD4+ cells and lower diversity than long-lived donors. Measured against age, TCR beta diversity per million T cells decreased in a roughly linear manner. Observed TCR beta diversity showed a strong correlation with the percentage of naive T cells as measured by flow cytometry.

Next came a second PCR, run for about 7 to 12 cycles, which used a sample-barcoded 5' primer along with a J-beta primer mix. TCRdb itself ran the 5' RACE reads through MiXCR, one entry per CDR3 protein. The data contain roughly 1.4 million distinct CDR3 sequences, 45% to 70% of them seen just once; the ten biggest clones take up about 6.3%. Sequenced input: blood. This sequence was found in a young man in good health. This chain links TRBV7-9 with TRBJ1-2; a possible D gene is TRBD1 (5 bases). CDR3 sequence (DNA): TGTGCCAGCAGCTCCGCTTGGGACGATGGCTACACCTTC. This encodes CASSSAWDDGYTF.